This TCR beta chain originates from a study of OX40 agonist ivuxolimab in advanced cancers. Some background on the complete study: Ivuxolimab was an agonistic, fully human IgG2 monoclonal antibody directed against OX40 (CD134), a costimulatory receptor. Intravenous ivuxolimab was administered to patients every 2 weeks at six dose levels: 0.01, 0.1, 0.3, 1.5, 3 and 10 mg/kg. Of the 50 to 55 patients in dose escalation, 19 had hepatocellular carcinoma, some 15 had melanoma, 9 had renal cell carcinoma and 9 had head and neck cancer. The dose-escalation cohort was about 87% male with a mean age of approximately 60 years, ranging from roughly 23 to 90. Patients were allowed to have had prior anti-PD-1, anti-PD-L1 or anti-CTLA-4 therapy, and around 37% of the dose-escalation patients had previously received checkpoint inhibitors. Partial responses occurred in three dose-escalation patients, of whom one had hepatocellular carcinoma and two had cutaneous melanoma. Peripheral TCRbeta sequencing aimed to test whether ivuxolimab altered TCR sequence diversity and caused clonal T-cell expansion. The paper covers the monotherapy dose-escalation part of the phase I ivuxolimab trial, which included N = 52 patients. Points the paper makes about the study in general: Low levels of normalized T-cell clonal expansion were also shown by some nonresponding patients. In partial responders in the 0.1-3.0 mg/kg groups, normalized peripheral clonal expansion was found to be among the lowest, especially among CD8+ T cells. The antigen specificity of the clonally expanded peripheral T cells was not determined. At doses from 0.1 to 3.0 mg/kg, clonal expansion was seen in both CD4+ and CD8+ blood T cells between baseline and week 6. On average, CD8+ T cells showed more expanded clones than CD4+ T cells after ivuxolimab.

Genomic DNA was extracted from sorted cells for sequencing of the TCRbeta CDR3 region. The immunoSEQ Assay was used to sequence the TCRbeta CDR3 regions. The clones in this table, taken by TCRdb from immuneACCESS, are in-frame only. Not every clone is retained; where verified, under half of the shortfall comes from an unresolved V gene, and the cause of the rest is unknown. The sample table lists 45,000 to 55,000 clones, roughly 79% of them with a count of one. Roughly 6.5% of the sample lies in the top ten. V trim: 4 bases; J trim: 1 base; unmatched bases: 11. CDR1 is given as SGHTA and CDR2 as FQGNSA, both from the germline V gene. There are 18 amino acids in the CDR3, from cysteine to phenylalanine inclusive. The entry retains the CDR3 DNA only, 54 bases that are in frame from base 1. This clone has a single count. The antigen this receptor binds is unknown. No qualities accompany the bases; no much larger clone lies one base away.

The trial excluded patients who had a history of autoimmune disease or were on systemic immunosuppression. Peripheral blood for TCR sequencing was collected from all dose cohorts at baseline, on cycle 4 day 1, and on cycle 7 day 1. Samples came from an open-label, multicenter, first-in-human phase I dose-escalation trial of ivuxolimab. Adults with locally advanced or metastatic melanoma, renal cell carcinoma, hepatocellular carcinoma or head and neck squamous cell carcinoma were enrolled in the trial. Before TCR sequencing, CD4+ T cells and CD8+ T cells from peripheral blood were sorted into separate populations.

The V gene is TRBV7-2 and the J gene is TRBJ2-2, and TRBD1 aligns with 8 junction nucleotides. Sequenced here: CD4+ or CD8+ T cells sorted from blood, sampled in a trial of the OX40 agonist ivuxolimab. This sequence originates from an adult with an advanced solid tumor such as melanoma, head and neck, liver or kidney cancer. The CDR3 region reads CASSSTGVGTGNTGELFF. The sequence in DNA is TGTGCCAGCAGCTCTACCGGAGTGGGGACAGGGAACACCGGGGAGCTGTTTTTT.